The source of this T cell receptor beta chain is a study of blood T cell repertoires in COVID-19. Study context: Acute-phase and convalescent COVID-19 samples originated in the United States, Italy and Spain.

As handled by the study authors: Amplifying reference gene primers gave estimates of nucleated cell counts. Profiled with immunoSEQ multiplex PCR; TCRdb holds only in-frame clones, not every one. V, J and clone size are taken as reported in that table, and D and trimming were inferred from the DNA itself. Of 150,000 to 200,000 clones in the sample, 80% to 90% were seen once. CDR1 SNHLY and CDR2 FYNNEI come from the germline V gene. Trimming shortened V by 7 bases and J by 1 base, and 13 bases separated the two germline ends. The CDR3 has 14 residues. This TCR was sampled from a human donor in a cohort sampled during active COVID-19. The specimen was peripheral blood. V is TRBV2 and J is TRBJ1-1, with a possible D match to TRBD1 (5 bases). CDR3 amino acids: CASTKGQGNTEAFF. CDR3 DNA: TGTGCCAGCACTAAGGGGCAGGGGAACACTGAAGCTTTCTTT.